The 29 T cell receptor beta chains below all came from one sample that was sequenced in a study of type 1 and type 2 diabetes patients. PCR was run on genomic DNA. Multiplex PCR with 30 forward and 13 reverse primers amplified the TCR beta CDR3. TCRdb redid the calling of the multiplex PCR reads with MiXCR, one entry per CDR3 protein. The sample records fewer than 300,000 distinct CDR3 sequences, 45% to 60% being singletons. Material: peripheral blood mononuclear cells (PBMCs). These receptors originate from a man younger than 30 with type 2 diabetes.

CDR3: CASSLLFSNQPQHF. CDR3 in DNA: TGTGCCAGCAGTCTTCTATTTAGCAATCAGCCCCAGCATTTT. The chain links TRBV28 to TRBJ1-5; D unresolved. CDR3 length equals 14 residues. V was cut by 5 bases and J by 0 bases, with 8 bases left in between. The germline V gene encodes CDR1 MDHEN and CDR2 SYDVKM.

The chain employs TRBV24-1 and TRBJ2-3; D ambiguous. The V end was cut by 0 bases, the J end by 0 bases, with 9 bases between. The germline gives CDR1 KGHDR, CDR2 SFDVKD. The CDR3 sequence is 16 residues long. CDR3 in amino acids: CATSDLTFGSTDTQYF. The CDR3 DNA reads TGTGCCACCAGTGATTTGACGTTTGGGAGCACAGATACGCAGTATTTT.

This clonotype was detected only a few times. J is TRBJ1-1 and V is TRBV19, with D unclear. Trimming pared 4 bases from V and 6 bases from J, leaving 18 bases between. The CDR3 is made up of 15 amino acids. Germline CDR1 and CDR2: LNHDA and SQIVND (reference sequence). Here the CDR3 reads CASSTYRSWTAEAFF. DNA for the CDR3: TGTGCCAGTAGTACATACCGGTCTTGGACCGCTGAAGCTTTCTTT.

The rearrangement joins TRBV20-1 to TRBJ1-2, with D unresolved. The CDR3 extends over 14 amino acids. Germline CDR1 reads DFQATT; CDR2 reads SNEGSKA (reference sequence). The ends were cut back, 4 bases at V and 1 base at J, with 13 bases in the middle. Written as DNA, the CDR3 is TGCAGTGCTATCGACATTACAATTAACTATGGCTACACCTTC. Its protein is CSAIDITINYGYTF.

This clonotype has only a few counts. This CDR3 is CASSQEHRVYNEQFF. CDR3 nucleotide sequence: TGTGCCAGCAGCCAAGAGCACAGGGTATACAATGAGCAGTTCTTC. The chain carries TRBV14 and TRBJ2-1, with D possibly being TRBD1 (6 bases). Trimming took 0 bases from V and 4 from J, leaving 10 bases between them. Germline V gene sequence: CDR1 SGHDN, CDR2 FVKESK. The CDR3 spans 15 residues.

The V call is TRBV15, the J call TRBJ1-4; 9 bases line up with TRBD1. Germline V CDR1 and CDR2: LNHNV, YYDKDF (reference sequence). The ends lost 4 bases at V and 8 bases at J; junction bases unmatched: 5. The CDR3 contains 14 residues. Here the CDR3 DNA reads TGTGCCACCAGCACTCGGACAGGGGTGGAAAAACTGTTTTTT. This translates into CATSTRTGVEKLFF.

The V gene is TRBV27, the J gene TRBJ1-1; D gene ambiguous. The length of the CDR3 is 13 residues. CDR1 MNHEY and CDR2 SMNVEV come from the germline V gene (reference sequence). V lost 5 bases and J 3 bases, leaving 10 bases between the germline ends. The CDR3 DNA sequence: TGTGCCAGCAGTACAGAGTCTTACACTGAAGCTTTCTTT. It codes for CASSTESYTEAFF.

The J gene is TRBJ2-5, the V gene TRBV11-3, with D perhaps being TRBD1 or TRBD2 (5 bases each). The DNA end is more similar to TRBJ2-1, so the J call may be wrong. This CDR3 is 16 amino acids long. Germline V CDR1 and CDR2: SGHNT, YENEEA. The chain's CDR3 is CASSFLPGTSDNEQFF. The CDR3 DNA follows: TGTGCCAGCAGCTTTCTACCAGGGACGTCGGACAATGAGCAGTTCTTC.

This clonotype was found a few times. The chain couples TRBV4-1 to TRBJ2-1, with a weak D call TRBD2 (6 bases). This CDR3 has 13 residues. Germline V CDR1 and CDR2: MGHRA, YSYEKL. Between the trimmed V and J ends, which lost 1 base and 9 bases, there was a span of 10 bases. CDR3 residues: CASSQVAGIEQFF. CDR3 sequence (DNA): TGCGCCAGCAGCCAAGTGGCGGGGATTGAGCAGTTCTTC.

The V call is TRBV5-4, the J call TRBJ2-7, with 9 bases matching TRBD2. The germline gives CDR1 SGHNT, CDR2 YYREEE (reference sequence). The CDR3 loop spans 13 amino acids. V shed 0 bases, J shed 6 bases, and the junction held 1 base outside the gene matches. CDR3 sequence (DNA): TGTGCCAGCAGCTTGGGCGGGAGGGTCGAGCAGTACTTC. This encodes CASSLGGRVEQYF.

The V call is TRBV7-2, the J call TRBJ2-3; 8 bases map to TRBD2. Germline CDR1 is SGHTA and CDR2 is FQGNSA. This CDR3 has 15 amino acids. V was clipped by 5 bases and J by 3 bases; unmatched bases: 7. Here the CDR3 DNA reads TGTGCCAGCAGCATCGGACAGCGGGGGACAGATACGCAGTATTTT. Amino acids: CASSIGQRGTDTQYF.

This chain joins TRBV9 and TRBJ1-2; D gene unclear. V lost 0 bases to trimming and J lost 0 bases, with 6 bases between them. This CDR3 has 14 residues. Looked up from germline, CDR1 is SGDLS and CDR2 is YYNGEE. The CDR3 sequence: CASSVVSANYGYTF. CDR3 nucleotides: TGTGCCAGCAGCGTAGTGTCAGCTAACTATGGCTACACCTTC.

This clonotype was seen more than once but under ten times. This sequence joins TRBV19 and TRBJ2-7; TRBD2 aligns across 10 bases. Losses at the gene ends were 4 bases for V and 0 bases for J; bases not matched to a gene: 9. Looked up from germline, CDR1 is LNHDA and CDR2 is SQIVND (reference sequence). This CDR3 contains 17 residues. CDR3 sequence reads: CASSTASGGLLSYEQYF. The CDR3 DNA is TGTGCCAGTAGTACAGCTAGCGGGGGACTCCTCTCCTACGAGCAGTACTTC.

The J gene is TRBJ2-7, the V gene TRBV11-2; D possibly corresponds to TRBD2 (6 bases). The CDR3 loop spans 18 amino acids. V was pared by 3 bases and J by 3 bases, with 24 bases between. CDR1 is SGHAT and CDR2 is FQNNGV in the germline V gene. The CDR3 here is CASSFGVPRDSYDYEQYF. The CDR3 DNA follows: TGTGCCAGCAGCTTTGGCGTACCTCGGGACTCCTACGACTACGAGCAGTACTTC.

This clonotype was recorded many times. J is TRBJ1-1 and V is TRBV15; the D gene is possibly TRBD1 (6 bases). The germline V and J ends were trimmed by 0 bases and 6 bases, with 14 bases remaining between them. Germline lookup yields CDR1 LNHNV and CDR2 YYDKDF (reference sequence). The CDR3 spans 15 residues. The DNA for the CDR3 is TGTGCCACCAGCAGAGATAAGAGGGGGGGACCTGAAGCTTTCTTT. It is translated as CATSRDKRGGPEAFF.

The V gene is TRBV6-6, the J gene TRBJ2-7; D is undetermined. Germline assignment: CDR1 MNHNY and CDR2 SVGAGI (reference sequence). The CDR3 length is 13 residues. Trimming removed 8 bases from V and 6 bases from J, with 17 bases in between. CDR3 residues: CASEPQTGGEQYF. The CDR3 nucleotides are TGTGCCAGCGAGCCACAGACGGGTGGCGAGCAGTACTTC.

The chain recombines TRBV7-2 with TRBJ2-7; 7 nucleotides align to TRBD2. This CDR3 has 15 amino acids. With 4 bases clipped from V and 3 bases from J, the junction kept 9 bases outside the gene matches. Germline CDR1 is SGHTA and CDR2 is FQGNSA. DNA for the CDR3: TGTGCCAGCAGCTCCCAACGGGGGGACTACTACGAGCAGTACTTC. This sequence encodes CASSSQRGDYYEQYF. Full variable domain (outside the CDR3, taken from reference TRBV7-2 and TRBJ2-7): GAGVSQSPSNKVTEKGKDVELRCDPISGHTALYWYRQSLGQGLEFLIYFQGNSAPDKSGLPSDRFSAERTGGSVSTLTIQRTQQEDSAVYLCASSSQRGDYYEQYFGPGTRLTVT.

For this clonotype: With a much larger clone just one base away, this may be a read error. V gene TRBV25-1 combines with J gene TRBJ2-1, with D hard to call. There are 18 residues in the CDR3. CDR1 is MGHDK and CDR2 is SYGVNS in the germline V gene. Trimming took 0 bases from V and 6 from J, leaving 21 bases between them. CDR3 bases: TGTGCCAGCAGTGAATATACGCGGTCCCGTACATCCGTCAATGAGCAGTTCTTC. The encoded protein is CASSEYTRSRTSVNEQFF.

The chain employs TRBV20-1 and TRBJ2-3; 8 nucleotides align to TRBD2. V lost 2 bases, J lost 6 bases, and 13 bases stayed unmatched. The CDR3 is 16 residues long. The V gene's germline CDR1 is DFQATT and CDR2 SNEGSKA (reference sequence). The CDR3 sequence: CSARPWGTRSADTQYF. CDR3 nucleotide sequence: TGCAGTGCTAGACCCTGGGGGACTAGGAGTGCGGATACGCAGTATTTT.

The rearrangement uses TRBV4-1 and TRBJ1-2, with 12 bases fitting TRBD1. The germline V gene has CDR1 MGHRA and CDR2 YSYEKL. CDR3 length: 15 residues. J gave up 3 bases and V 4 bases, and 3 bases lay outside the gene matches. The CDR3 region has the DNA TGCGCCAGCAGCCTGGGACAGGGGGCGTACTATGGCTACACCTTC. Translating gives CASSLGQGAYYGYTF.

V usage is TRBV19 and J usage is TRBJ2-3, with D unresolved. This CDR3 is 13 amino acids long. Germline V gene data show CDR1 as LNHDA and CDR2 as SQIVND (reference sequence). The V end was cut by 10 bases, the J end by 5 bases, with 16 bases between. DNA of the CDR3: TGTGCCACCACCAGAGTCGGGCTAGATACGCAGTATTTT. It encodes CATTRVGLDTQYF.

This clonotype was detected a few times. V is TRBV20-1 and J is TRBJ2-7, with D hard to call. CDR3 length equals 12 residues. Germline V gives CDR1 DFQATT, CDR2 SNEGSKA (reference sequence). CDR3 sequence (DNA): TGCAGCGCACAACTCAGAGCCTACGAGCAGTACTTC. This encodes CSAQLRAYEQYF.

This clonotype was seen a single time. The rearrangement joins TRBV5-1 to TRBJ2-5; D is unresolved. Deletions cut 3 bases from V and 2 bases from J, with 5 bases between. Germline CDR1 is SGHRS and CDR2 is YFSETQ. The CDR3 covers 12 residues. CDR3 DNA sequence: TGCGCCAGCAGCTCATTACAAGAGACCCAGTACTTC. Translating gives CASSSLQETQYF.

V gene TRBV5-1 combines with J gene TRBJ2-5; 8 nucleotides match TRBD2. With the DNA end fitting TRBJ2-1 better, the J assignment may be wrong. Germline assignment: CDR1 SGHRS and CDR2 YFSETQ. This CDR3 contains 20 residues. Here the CDR3 DNA reads TGCGCCAGCAGCCTGACAGCGGGAGCTACATTTTCGACTCCCGACAATGAGCAGTTCTTC. As protein: CASSLTAGATFSTPDNEQFF.

Comments on this clonotype: The final CDR3 position lacks the conserved phenylalanine or tryptophan, pointing to a likely read error. This chain links TRBV15 with TRBJ2-1; maybe TRBD1 (7 bases). Trimming removed 3 bases from V and 3 bases from J, with 12 bases in between. CDR1 is LNHNV, CDR2 YYDKDF, per germline (reference sequence). The CDR3 extends over 15 amino acids. CDR3 residues: CATSSSGGYYNEQFL. The CDR3 DNA reads as TGTGCCACCAGCAGTTCAGGGGGGTACTACAATGAGCAGTTCCTC.

The CDR3 protein is CASRRSLSYNEQFF. The CDR3 region has the DNA TGTGCCAGCAGGCGGTCCCTCTCCTACAATGAGCAGTTCTTC. The V and J genes are TRBV2 and TRBJ2-1; D gene uncertain. Germline V gene data show CDR1 as SNHLY and CDR2 as FYNNEI. The CDR3 sequence is 14 residues long. Trimming pared 6 bases from V and 0 bases from J, leaving 9 bases between.

In this sample, this clonotype turned up many times. V usage is TRBV19 and J usage is TRBJ1-2, with 7 bases aligning to TRBD1. Germline loops: CDR1 LNHDA, CDR2 SQIVND (reference sequence). V lost 6 bases and J lost 3; bases outside the gene matches: 10. The CDR3 consists of 15 residues. The CDR3 coding sequence is TGTGCCAGTAGCGACAGGGACTCCGTGCACTATGGCTACACCTTC. Translated: CASSDRDSVHYGYTF.

The V gene is TRBV28, the J gene TRBJ1-1; 7 bases fit TRBD1. Trimming removed 10 bases from V and 12 bases from J; junction bases left unmatched: 26. The CDR3 covers 16 residues. Germline V gene data show CDR1 as MDHEN and CDR2 as SYDVKM. CDR3: CATYQGESGVRELSFF. CDR3 DNA: TGTGCCACCTACCAGGGGGAGTCGGGGGTTCGGGAGTTGTCTTTCTTT.

With regard to this clonotype: A junction end diverges from the germline sequence, so it may reflect a read error. V usage is TRBV5-1 and J usage is TRBJ1-1, with a possible D match to TRBD1 (5 bases). There are 13 residues in the CDR3. Germline CDR1 reads SGHRS; CDR2 reads YFSETQ. CDR3 region: CASSGGPDTEAFF. CDR3 DNA sequence: TGTGCCAGCAGTGGGGGTCCGGACACTGAAGCTTTCTTT.